This passage covers 30 T cell receptor beta chains from one sample sequenced in a study of glioma-infiltrating T cells after dendritic cell vaccination. Repertoires were generated with immunoSEQ multiplex PCR, while TCRdb's copy carries only in-frame clones and drops some. The sample yields approximately 48,000 clones, around nine tenths seen once. The sample's time point: after dendritic cell vaccination, including at tumor progression/relapse. Sequencing was performed on blood, taken after dendritic cell vaccination. These receptor sequences come from a human donor with glioblastoma.

The gene calls are TRBV28 and TRBJ2-7; D not certain. Germline V gene data show CDR1 as MDHEN and CDR2 as SYDVKM. The CDR3 runs to 11 residues. V lost 1 base and J lost 7, with 5 bases in between. The DNA for the CDR3 is TGTGCCAGCAGTTTATATCGGGAGCAGTACTTC. This translates into CASSLYREQYF.

The gene calls are TRBV28 and TRBJ2-2, with unresolved D. This CDR3 spans 12 amino acids. Germline V lookup: CDR1 MDHEN, CDR2 SYDVKM. The V and J ends lost 5 bases and 4 bases respectively, with 5 bases between them. The DNA for the CDR3 is TGTGCCAGCAGTCTCAGCACCGGGGAGCTGTTTTTT. It is translated as CASSLSTGELFF.

This chain joins TRBV4-3 and TRBJ2-3; the D gene is possibly TRBD2 (6 bases). Trimming shortened V by 0 bases and J by 2 bases, and 15 bases separated the two germline ends. Germline CDR1 and CDR2: LGHNA and YSLEER. This CDR3 comprises 17 residues. CDR3 sequence: CASSQDWASEYTDTQYF. The CDR3 DNA reads as TGCGCCAGCAGCCAAGATTGGGCTAGCGAATACACAGATACGCAGTATTTT.

The chain recombines TRBV30 with TRBJ1-5; the match to TRBD1 covers 7 bases. Germline values: CDR1 GTSNPN, CDR2 SVGIG (reference sequence). Germline trimming cut 6 bases from V and 1 base from J; bases unmatched to any gene: 6. This CDR3 is 14 amino acids long. Here the CDR3 reads CACDREQSNQPQHF. CDR3 nucleotide sequence: TGTGCCTGTGACAGGGAACAAAGCAATCAGCCCCAGCATTTT.

The gene calls are TRBV27 and TRBJ2-1; weak D call: TRBD2 (6 bases). V lost 5 bases and J lost 9, with 26 bases in between. The germline V gene encodes CDR1 MNHEY and CDR2 SMNVEV (reference sequence). The CDR3 runs to 17 residues. CDR3 DNA sequence: TGTGCCAGCAGTCTGTCCCGACTAGGTAGAAGTGGGGGTGAGCAGTTCTTC. Its translation: CASSLSRLGRSGGEQFF.

The chain couples TRBV18 to TRBJ1-2; 7 nucleotides align to TRBD1. Germline V gives CDR1 KGHSH, CDR2 LQKENI. The CDR3 sequence is 15 residues long. V lost 2 bases to trimming and J lost 4 bases; unmatched junction nucleotides: 7. In DNA, the CDR3 is TGTGCCAGCTCACCAACCAGGGACAGCTCCTATGGCTACACCTTC. The encoded protein is CASSPTRDSSYGYTF.

This clone was counted only a few times. The chain's CDR3 is CASSYYASGEQYF. The DNA of the CDR3 is TGTGCCAGCAGTTACTATGCATCGGGGGAGCAGTACTTC. V is TRBV6-6 and J is TRBJ2-7; possibly TRBD2 for D (5 bases). Germline lookup yields CDR1 MNHNY and CDR2 SVGAGI (reference sequence). The CDR3 length is 13 residues. V gave up 1 base and J gave up 7 bases, with 11 bases separating them.

The chain links TRBV9 to TRBJ2-5, with 13 positions matching TRBD2. The CDR3 consists of 14 residues. The germline V gene has CDR1 SGDLS and CDR2 YYNGEE. Unmatched junction bases numbered 7, after V lost 3 bases and J lost 11 bases. The CDR3 DNA sequence: TGTGCCAGCAGCGCCCCCGGGACTAGCGGGGAGCAGTACTTC. The encoded protein is CASSAPGTSGEQYF.

V usage is TRBV18 and J usage is TRBJ1-1; D remains ambiguous. The CDR3 consists of 14 residues. The V gene's germline CDR1 is KGHSH and CDR2 LQKENI. The germline V and J ends were trimmed by 2 bases and 0 bases, with 7 bases remaining between them. The CDR3 bases are TGTGCCAGCTCACCAAGTCAGATGAACACTGAAGCTTTCTTT. Amino acid sequence: CASSPSQMNTEAFF.

This clone was seen only once. This sample also contains other DNA sequences that code for the same CDR3. The rearrangement links TRBV29-1 to TRBJ2-7; D might be TRBD1 (6 bases). Germline V gives CDR1 SQVTM, CDR2 ANQGSEA. The CDR3 has 12 residues. Trimming removed 6 bases from V and 0 bases from J, with 9 bases in between. As DNA, the CDR3 is TGCAGCGTGAAACAGGGCTCCTACGAGCAGTACTTC. This gives the protein CSVKQGSYEQYF.

The rearrangement joins TRBV5-1 to TRBJ2-5, with a tentative D call TRBD1 (6 bases). V dropped 0 bases and J dropped 3 bases, with 12 bases sitting between them. CDR1 SGHRS and CDR2 YFSETQ come from the germline V gene. The CDR3 is 15 amino acids. The DNA for the CDR3 is TGCGCCAGCAGCTTGGTGCTGGACAGAGAAGAGACCCAGTACTTC. It encodes CASSLVLDREETQYF.

V is TRBV5-1 and J is TRBJ2-1; D may be TRBD2 (6 bases). This CDR3 region has 14 residues. Trimming removed 4 bases at V and 4 bases at J, with 12 bases between. Germline CDR1 is SGHRS and CDR2 is YFSETQ. CDR3 DNA sequence: TGCGCCAGCAGCCTCGGGACTTCGTACAATGAGCAGTTCTTC. This encodes CASSLGTSYNEQFF. The full variable domain, in which reference TRBV5-1 and TRBJ2-1 provide the parts outside the CDR3, is KAGVTQTPRYLIKTRGQQVTLSCSPISGHRSVSWYQQTPGQGLQFLFEYFSETQRNKGNFPGRFSGRQFSNSRSEMNVSTLELGDSALYLCASSLGTSYNEQFFGPGTRLTVL.

This sequence joins TRBV5-5 and TRBJ1-2, with D perhaps TRBD1 (6 bases). V was cut by 3 bases and J by 4 bases, with 10 bases left in between. The CDR3 is 13 amino acids. From germline, CDR1 is SGHKS and CDR2 YYEKEE (reference sequence). The chain's CDR3 is CASSSPDSYGYTF. Here the CDR3 DNA reads TGTGCCAGCAGCTCCCCGGACAGCTATGGCTACACCTTC.

This clone has more than one count but fewer than ten. This chain links TRBV7-9 with TRBJ1-4; 10 nucleotides agree with TRBD1. V was clipped by 11 bases and J by 4 bases; unmatched bases: 1. CDR3 size: 12 residues. Looked up from germline, CDR1 is SEHNR and CDR2 is FQNEAQ (reference sequence). CDR3 sequence reads: CAGTGDNEKLFF. The CDR3 DNA sequence: TGTGCCGGGACAGGGGATAATGAAAAACTGTTTTTT.

This clone has a single count. V gene TRBV5-1 combines with J gene TRBJ1-1; TRBD1 is a possible D gene (5 bases). Looked up from germline, CDR1 is SGHRS and CDR2 is YFSETQ. The germline V and J ends were trimmed by 2 bases and 1 base, with 15 bases remaining between them. CDR3 length: 16 amino acids. CDR3 residues: CASSFEGAPGNTEAFF. The CDR3 coding sequence is TGCGCCAGCAGCTTCGAAGGGGCCCCAGGGAACACTGAAGCTTTCTTT.

The CDR3 loop is CASSLDGGGWGNQPQHF. CDR3 bases: TGTGCCAGCAGCTTAGACGGGGGGGGCTGGGGCAATCAGCCCCAGCATTTT. The V call is TRBV7-2, the J call TRBJ1-5, with D possibly matching TRBD1 (6 bases). The CDR3 runs 17 residues. Looked up from germline, CDR1 is SGHTA and CDR2 is FQGNSA. V lost 1 base, J lost 2 bases, and 15 bases lay in between. Full variable domain (missing parts from reference TRBV7-2 and TRBJ1-5): GAGVSQSPSNKVTEKGKDVELRCDPISGHTALYWYRQSLGQGLEFLIYFQGNSAPDKSGLPSDRFSAERTGGSVSTLTIQRTQQEDSAVYLCASSLDGGGWGNQPQHFGDGTRLSIL.

This clone was found a few times. The chain has TRBV4-2 and TRBJ2-2, with D hard to call. CDR1 LGHNA and CDR2 YNFKEQ come from the germline V gene. The CDR3 has 16 residues. Trimming left V 0 bases short and J 6 bases short, with 14 bases between. The DNA of the CDR3 is TGTGCCAGCAGCCAAGATTTCCGTATTGGAGCCGGGGAGCTGTTTTTT. Translated, it gives CASSQDFRIGAGELFF.

This chain links TRBV18 with TRBJ1-2; TRBD1 matches 10 bases. Looked up from germline, CDR1 is KGHSH and CDR2 is LQKENI. The V segment lost 3 bases and the J segment 3 bases; nucleotides outside the gene matches: 10. This CDR3 region has 17 residues. The CDR3 here is CASSPRTRTGGDYGYTF. In nucleotides, the CDR3 is TGTGCCAGCTCACCGAGAACTAGGACAGGGGGAGACTATGGCTACACCTTC.

J is TRBJ2-3 and V is TRBV5-1; 7 positions agree with TRBD2. The ends lost 5 bases at V and 3 bases at J; junction bases unmatched: 9. CDR1 SGHRS and CDR2 YFSETQ come from the germline V gene. The CDR3 runs 15 residues. CDR3 in DNA: TGCGCCAGCAGAACTGGGGGGGGAGGAACAGATACGCAGTATTTT. Protein sequence: CASRTGGGGTDTQYF.

The chain couples TRBV2 to TRBJ2-3, with 10 bases that match TRBD1. CDR3 length: 14 residues. The V and J ends lost 10 bases and 3 bases, in that order; junction bases with no gene match: 7. CDR1 is SNHLY and CDR2 is FYNNEI in the germline V gene. The CDR3 DNA reads TGTGCCATCGAGGACAGGGGGTTGACAGATACGCAGTATTTT. Its protein product is CAIEDRGLTDTQYF.

This sequence joins TRBV7-2 and TRBJ1-1; D not resolved. The CDR3 contains 14 residues. In germline, CDR1 is SGHTA, CDR2 FQGNSA. The V end lost 0 bases, the J end lost 0 bases, and 5 bases lay between the germline ends. The CDR3 loop reads CASSLASVNTEAFF. CDR3 nucleotides: TGTGCCAGCAGCTTAGCTTCAGTGAACACTGAAGCTTTCTTT.

The chain combines TRBV27 with TRBJ2-5; 8 nucleotides align to TRBD1. V shed 6 bases and J 1 base; nucleotides not matched to a gene: 7. Germline CDR1 is MNHEY and CDR2 is SMNVEV (reference sequence). The CDR3 totals 15 residues. This CDR3 reads CASRFGQGGQETQYF. The CDR3 DNA reads as TGTGCCAGCAGATTCGGACAGGGTGGCCAAGAGACCCAGTACTTC.

This chain connects TRBV9 to TRBJ2-1; 11 bases match TRBD2. With V trimmed by 3 bases and J by 3 bases, 5 bases remained unmatched. CDR3 length: 16 residues. Germline V CDR1 and CDR2: SGDLS, YYNGEE. The CDR3 region has the DNA TGTGCCAGCAGCGCTGCTAGCGGGAGGTACTACAATGAGCAGTTCTTC. Its protein product is CASSAASGRYYNEQFF.

The V call is TRBV5-5, the J call TRBJ1-2, with 8 bases aligning to TRBD1. Germline assignment: CDR1 SGHKS and CDR2 YYEKEE (reference sequence). V lost 3 bases to trimming and J lost 2 bases; unmatched junction nucleotides: 3. This CDR3 is built from 14 residues. CDR3: CASSWGQVNYGYTF. The CDR3, as DNA: TGTGCCAGCAGCTGGGGACAGGTGAACTATGGCTACACCTTC. Full variable domain (rest looked up from reference TRBV5-5 and TRBJ1-2): DAGVTQSPTHLIKTRGQQVTLRCSPISGHKSVSWYQQVLGQGPQFIFQYYEKEERGRGNFPDRFSARQFPNYSSELNVNALLLGDSALYLCASSWGQVNYGYTFGSGTRLTVV.

Here the CDR3 reads CASSLGTLYGETQYF. In DNA form, the CDR3 reads TGTGCCAGCAGCTTGGGGACATTATACGGGGAGACCCAGTACTTC. This chain joins TRBV5-6 and TRBJ2-5; D is perhaps TRBD1 (5 bases). The CDR3 is 15 amino acids. Germline V gene sequence: CDR1 SGHDT, CDR2 YYEEEE. V gave up 0 bases and J gave up 5 bases, with 14 bases separating them.

V is TRBV11-2 and J is TRBJ2-3; 12 nucleotides match TRBD2. In germline, CDR1 is SGHAT, CDR2 FQNNGV. The CDR3 is made up of 16 amino acids. The junction had 8 bases not matched to a gene; V was cut back by 8 bases and J by 2 bases. Here the CDR3 reads CASSPLAGGHTDTQYF. The CDR3, as DNA: TGTGCCAGCTCCCCCCTAGCGGGAGGGCACACAGATACGCAGTATTTT.

The chain uses TRBV7-9 and TRBJ1-1; no definite D call. From germline, CDR1 is SEHNR and CDR2 FQNEAQ (reference sequence). V was trimmed by 0 bases and J by 6 bases, leaving 5 bases between them. This CDR3 is 12 amino acids long. The CDR3 sequence: CASSLAGAEAFF. CDR3 nucleotide sequence: TGTGCCAGCAGCTTAGCCGGGGCTGAAGCTTTCTTT. Together with reference TRBV7-9 and TRBJ1-1, the CDR3 gives the full variable domain: DTGVSQNPRHKITKRGQNVTFRCDPISEHNRLYWYRQTLGQGPEFLTYFQNEAQLEKSRLLSDRFSAERPKGSFSTLEIQRTEQGDSAMYLCASSLAGAEAFFGQGTRLTVV.

The V call is TRBV2, the J call TRBJ2-1; 9 positions agree with TRBD2. Germline loops: CDR1 SNHLY, CDR2 FYNNEI. The CDR3 is 17 amino acids. The ends lost 6 bases at V and 1 base at J; junction bases unmatched: 10. In nucleotides, the CDR3 is TGTGCCAGCAGCCCCAGACTAGCGGAAAGATCCTACAATGAGCAGTTCTTC. Translation: CASSPRLAERSYNEQFF.

This clone was observed a handful of times. The chain recombines TRBV6-5 with TRBJ1-1; a possible D gene is TRBD1 (5 bases). Trimming pared 6 bases from V and 0 bases from J, leaving 8 bases between. This CDR3 has 13 amino acids. The germline CDR1 and CDR2 sequences are MNHEY and SVGAGI. The CDR3 spells CASSSRVNTEAFF. The CDR3 DNA sequence: TGTGCCAGCAGCTCCAGGGTGAACACTGAAGCTTTCTTT.

CDR3 sequence (DNA): TGTGCCAGCAGCCAGACCGGGACAGCCGGCACAGATACGCAGTATTTT. This sequence encodes CASSQTGTAGTDTQYF. J is TRBJ2-3 and V is TRBV7-3, with 7 bases lining up with TRBD1. Germline V gene sequence: CDR1 SGHTA, CDR2 FQGTGA. The CDR3 consists of 16 residues. V was clipped by 5 bases and J by 1 base; unmatched bases: 9.